One and the same sample provided the 20 T cell receptor beta chains below, sequenced in a study of regulatory T cells in long-lasting Graves disease. Libraries of TCR beta came from iRepertoire HTBI primers plus Arm-PCR of CDR3 regions. TCRdb passed the multiplex PCR reads through MiXCR, listing each CDR3 protein once. The sample holds approximately 400,000 distinct CDR3 sequences, about 15% seen once. Time point specified: newly diagnosed GD, antithyroid drugs for less than 3 months. PBMC RNA was the source of the TCR library. This sample also belongs to another study, concerning T cells in Graves' hyperthyroidism and ophthalmopathy.

The specimen was peripheral blood mononuclear cells (PBMCs), collected at new diagnosis, from a patient treated with antithyroid drugs. The receptors derive from a woman aged 30 to 39 with Graves disease.

This clonotype has more than one count but fewer than ten. J is TRBJ2-7 and V is TRBV7-9; D gene ambiguous. CDR1 SEHNR and CDR2 FQNEAQ come from the germline V gene (reference sequence). CDR3 size: 13 residues. The germline V and J ends were trimmed by 7 bases and 2 bases, with 12 bases remaining between them. The DNA for the CDR3 is TGTGCCAGCACCCTTGGGGTTGCCTACGAGCAGTACTTC. Encoded protein: CASTLGVAYEQYF.

This clonotype was counted a few times. This chain joins TRBV10-1 and TRBJ2-3; 12 nucleotides align to TRBD2. The V segment lost 1 base and the J segment 4 bases; nucleotides outside the gene matches: 6. Germline CDR1 and CDR2: WNHNN and SYGVQD (reference sequence). The CDR3 extends over 17 amino acids. CDR3 DNA: TGCGCCAGCAGTGAGTTTGGACTAGCGGGGAGAGCAGATACGCAGTATTTT. Protein product: CASSEFGLAGRADTQYF.

To note about this clonotype: A much more abundant neighbour one base away suggests this may be a read error. The CDR3 here is CASSSLLAAQETQYF. The CDR3 coding sequence is TGTGCCAGCAGCTCCCTCCTAGCGGCCCAAGAGACCCAGTACTTC. V and J are TRBV7-2 and TRBJ2-1; 7 bases line up with TRBD2. The end of the DNA aligns better with TRBJ2-5, so the J call may be wrong. CDR1 and CDR2 (germline): SGHTA, FQGNSA. This CDR3 spans 15 amino acids.

This clonotype was counted ten times or more. The chain employs TRBV12-3 or TRBV12-4 and TRBJ1-3; 10 positions match TRBD1. With V trimmed by 6 bases and J by 2 bases, 7 bases remained unmatched. The CDR3 has 16 residues. The CDR3 coding sequence is TGTGCCAGCAGAGAAGCCGGGACAGGGGCTGGAAACACCATATATTTT. Translated: CASREAGTGAGNTIYF.

Note on this clonotype: A read error may account for a junction end that differs from germline. The chain uses TRBV5-6 and TRBJ2-1; maybe TRBD2 (6 bases). Germline loops: CDR1 SGHDT, CDR2 YYEEEE. There are 15 residues in the CDR3. The CDR3 region is CASSLGIPGEGEQSF. CDR3 bases: TGTGCCAGCAGCTTGGGAATTCCGGGGGAAGGTGAGCAGTCCTTC.

This clonotype showed up just a few times. This chain uses TRBV28 with TRBJ2-7, with TRBD1 as a possible D gene (5 bases). The V end was cut by 2 bases, the J end by 7 bases, with 12 bases between. This CDR3 has 13 residues. Germline CDR1 and CDR2: MDHEN and SYDVKM. CDR3 sequence reads: CASSLGAPGEQYF. The CDR3, as DNA: TGTGCCAGCAGTTTAGGGGCCCCTGGGGAGCAGTACTTC.

This clonotype has just a few counts. This CDR3 is missing its conserved last phenylalanine or tryptophan, likely due to a read error. The rearrangement uses TRBV11-2 and TRBJ2-7; the D gene is possibly TRBD1 (6 bases). The CDR3 consists of 14 residues. V gave up 0 bases and J gave up 6 bases, with 12 bases separating them. In germline, CDR1 is SGHAT, CDR2 FQNNGV. The CDR3 DNA reads as TGTGCCAGCAGCTTAGAACGGACAGTTAGCGAGCAGTACCTC. Amino acids: CASSLERTVSEQYL.

In this sample, this clonotype turned up many times. The chain has TRBV12-3 or TRBV12-4 and TRBJ1-1, with D perhaps TRBD1 (6 bases). Trimming removed 5 bases from V and 2 bases from J, with 21 bases in between. This CDR3 contains 17 residues. The CDR3 loop reads CASSPLSLGGGNTEAFF. DNA for the CDR3: TGTGCCAGCAGTCCTCTGTCATTAGGGGGGGGAAACACTGAAGCTTTCTTT.

This clonotype was detected many times. The chain recombines TRBV2 with TRBJ2-2; 8 bases match TRBD2. The V and J ends lost 8 bases and 1 base, in that order; junction bases with no gene match: 3. CDR3 size: 14 residues. Looked up from germline, CDR1 is SNHLY and CDR2 is FYNNEI. The CDR3 DNA sequence: TGTGCCAGCCAGACTAGCGAGAACACCGGGGAGCTGTTTTTT. This codes for CASQTSENTGELFF.

This clonotype was recorded at least ten times. The chain is built from TRBV12-3 or TRBV12-4 and TRBJ2-1; 14 bases line up with TRBD2. CDR3 size: 16 residues. With V trimmed by 5 bases and J by 6 bases, 6 bases remained unmatched. CDR3 in DNA: TGTGCCAGCAGTCCCAGACTAGCGGGAGGGGTCAATGAGCAGTTCTTC. Protein: CASSPRLAGGVNEQFF.

The CDR3 is CASSLTPGGNGGYTF. The CDR3 DNA sequence: TGTGCCAGCAGCTTAACCCCAGGGGGAAACGGTGGCTACACCTTC. The chain joins TRBV11-3 to TRBJ1-2, with 7 bases aligning to TRBD1. The CDR3 runs to 15 residues. CDR1 and CDR2 from the germline V gene are SGHNT and YENEEA. Unmatched junction bases numbered 10, after V lost 2 bases and J lost 7 bases.

This clonotype was detected many times. The V call is TRBV7-8, the J call TRBJ2-1; 13 bases agree with TRBD2. Germline V CDR1 and CDR2: SGHVS, FQNEAQ. V lost 3 bases to trimming and J lost 4 bases; unmatched junction nucleotides: 3. CDR3 length: 16 amino acids. The CDR3: CASSFGTSGDYNEQFF. The DNA of the CDR3 is TGTGCCAGCAGCTTCGGGACTAGCGGGGATTACAATGAGCAGTTCTTC.

This clonotype was picked up a small number of times. As DNA, the CDR3 is TGTGCCAGCAGCCCTGGACGGATTTGGGACACCATATATTTT. It encodes CASSPGRIWDTIYF. The rearrangement uses TRBV7-9 and TRBJ1-3; D unresolved. With 5 bases removed from V and 8 bases from J, the gap between germline ends came to 16 bases. The CDR3 runs to 14 residues. Germline CDR1 SEHNR, CDR2 FQNEAQ (reference sequence).

This clonotype has ten or more counts. This sequence joins TRBV3-1 and TRBJ1-1, with D uncertain. The CDR3 totals 12 residues. Germline V gene data show CDR1 as LGHDT and CDR2 as YNNKEL (reference sequence). Trimming shortened V by 0 bases and J by 9 bases, and 8 bases separated the two germline ends. CDR3 region: CASSQESLKAFF. For the CDR3, the DNA is TGTGCCAGCAGCCAAGAGTCACTTAAAGCTTTCTTT.

This clonotype was recorded at least ten times. The chain employs TRBV7-9 and TRBJ1-1; D unresolved. The length of the CDR3 is 14 residues. The germline CDR1 and CDR2 sequences are SEHNR and FQNEAQ (reference sequence). V lost 8 bases, J lost 3 bases, and 16 bases lay in between. The CDR3 sequence is CASLSRRADTEAFF. Here the CDR3 DNA reads TGTGCCAGCCTCTCTAGGAGGGCGGACACTGAAGCTTTCTTT.

This clonotype was seen a few times. V is TRBV13 and J is TRBJ2-1, with no clear D. Germline V gives CDR1 PRHDT, CDR2 FYEKMQ (reference sequence). Trimming left V 2 bases short and J 5 bases short, with 13 bases between. The CDR3 runs 15 residues. CDR3 region: CASSLLGSPHNEQFF. The CDR3 nucleotides read TGTGCCAGCAGCTTATTGGGCAGCCCACACAATGAGCAGTTCTTC.

This clonotype was found many times. The CDR3 spells CASRGVGGYTQYF. DNA of the CDR3: TGTGCCAGCAGGGGAGTAGGGGGATATACGCAGTATTTT. The rearrangement links TRBV7-2 to TRBJ2-3; TRBD1 might be the D (6 bases). V was clipped by 6 bases and J by 7 bases, with 14 bases between them. Germline assignment: CDR1 SGHTA and CDR2 FQGNSA. This CDR3 has 13 amino acids. Based on the CDR3 plus reference TRBV7-2 and TRBJ2-3, the full variable domain is GAGVSQSPSNKVTEKGKDVELRCDPISGHTALYWYRQSLGQGLEFLIYFQGNSAPDKSGLPSDRFSAERTGGSVSTLTIQRTQQEDSAVYLCASRGVGGYTQYFGPGTRLTVL.

This clonotype was seen ten or more times. This chain joins TRBV30 and TRBJ1-5, with a tentative D call TRBD1 (5 bases). This CDR3 region has 13 residues. CDR1 is GTSNPN and CDR2 is SVGIG in the germline V gene (reference sequence). V was trimmed by 1 base and J by 5 bases, leaving 9 bases between them. The CDR3 region is CAWSAGVDQPQHF. DNA of the CDR3: TGTGCCTGGAGTGCGGGGGTAGATCAGCCCCAGCATTTT.

This clonotype has more than one count but fewer than ten. V and J are TRBV30 and TRBJ1-2; no clear D. CDR3 length: 14 residues. V was pared by 0 bases and J by 5 bases, with 13 bases between. Germline V gene data show CDR1 as GTSNPN and CDR2 as SVGIG (reference sequence). The CDR3 nucleotides read TGTGCCTGGAGTGTACGCGGCTTAAAATATGGCTACACCTTC. Its translation is CAWSVRGLKYGYTF. The whole variable domain, filled in from reference TRBV30 and TRBJ1-2, reads SQTIHQWPATLVQPVGSPLSLECTVEGTSNPNLYWYRQAAGRGLQLLFYSVGIGQISSEVPQNLSASRPQDRQFILSSKKLLLSDSGFYLCAWSVRGLKYGYTFGSGTRLTVV.

This clonotype was detected ten times or more. The chain has TRBV12-3 or TRBV12-4 and TRBJ2-2; D not resolved. V lost 8 bases to trimming and J lost 4 bases, with 5 bases between them. CDR3 length: 11 residues. CDR3 sequence: CASRITGELFF. CDR3 nucleotide sequence: TGTGCCAGCCGAATCACCGGGGAGCTGTTTTTT.